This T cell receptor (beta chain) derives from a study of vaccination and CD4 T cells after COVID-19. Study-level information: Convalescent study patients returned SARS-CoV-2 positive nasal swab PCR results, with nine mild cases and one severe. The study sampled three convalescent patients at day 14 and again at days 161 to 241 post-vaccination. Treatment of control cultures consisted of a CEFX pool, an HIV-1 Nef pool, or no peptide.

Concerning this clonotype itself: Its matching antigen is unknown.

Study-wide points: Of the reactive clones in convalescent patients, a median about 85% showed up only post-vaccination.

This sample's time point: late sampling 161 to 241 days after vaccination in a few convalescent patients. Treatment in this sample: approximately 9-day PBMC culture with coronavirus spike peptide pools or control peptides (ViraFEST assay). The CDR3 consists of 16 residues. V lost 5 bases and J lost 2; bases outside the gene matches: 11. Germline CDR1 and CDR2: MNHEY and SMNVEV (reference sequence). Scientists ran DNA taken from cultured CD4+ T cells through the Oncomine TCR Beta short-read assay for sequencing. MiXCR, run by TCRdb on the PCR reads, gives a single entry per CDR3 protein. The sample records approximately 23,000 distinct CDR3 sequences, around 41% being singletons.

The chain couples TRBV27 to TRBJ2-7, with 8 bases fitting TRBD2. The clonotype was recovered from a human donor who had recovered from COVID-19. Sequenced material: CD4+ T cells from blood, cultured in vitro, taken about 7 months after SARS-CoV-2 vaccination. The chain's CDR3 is CASSPLTAGDTYEQYF. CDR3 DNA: TGTGCCAGCAGTCCGCTCACAGCGGGAGACACCTACGAGCAGTACTTC.